The 2 T cell receptor beta chains below all came from one sample that was sequenced in a study of T-cell reconstitution after alpha-beta-depleted transplantation in children. This sample's TCRbeta library carried unique molecular identifier barcodes. TCRdb processed the PCR reads anew with MiXCR; each CDR3 protein has one entry. The table includes 280,000 or so distinct CDR3 sequences, 11% detected once. Sequenced here: peripheral blood, sampled 180 days after TCRalphabeta/CD19-depleted stem cell transplant. The receptors were sampled from a male patient aged 2-10 years who had a stem cell transplant for chronic granulomatous disease, so the T cells may come from the graft donor.

This clonotype was detected many times. The rearrangement uses TRBV20-1 and TRBJ2-1; TRBD2 matches at 8 bases. The CDR3 totals 15 residues. Germline V gene lookup returns CDR1 DFQATT and CDR2 SNEGSKA (reference sequence). Trimming at V came to 4 bases and at J to 8 bases, leaving 13 bases not matched to a gene. This chain's CDR3 is CSATLYGGAADEQFF. CDR3 nucleotide sequence: TGCAGTGCTACCCTTTACGGGGGGGCCGCGGATGAGCAGTTCTTC.

This clonotype occurred many times. The gene calls are TRBV4-1 and TRBJ2-5, with D perhaps assigned TRBD1 or TRBD2 (7 bases each). Looked up from germline, CDR1 is MGHRA and CDR2 is YSYEKL. V was pared by 3 bases and J by 1 base, with 18 bases between. This CDR3 spans 17 amino acids. The DNA for the CDR3 is TGCGCCAGCAGCCACGTGGGGAGGGGACAGCTCCAAGAGACCCAGTACTTC. Translation: CASSHVGRGQLQETQYF.